Sequencing of this T cell receptor (beta chain) was carried out in a study of blood T cell repertoires in COVID-19 (dated by TCRdb to about 2020). About the study as a whole: The collaborator samples originated in the United States, Italy and Spain and spanned the acute and convalescent phases of COVID-19. The material from the prospective study consisted of cDNA or gDNA derived from T cells, B-cell-depleted T cells, or PBMCs. Deeply sampled blood TCRbeta repertoires from subjects exposed to, actively infected with, or recovered from COVID-19 were included in the dataset. The repertoires were released in a freely available public database intended as a resource for research on the immune response to SARS-CoV-2. Samples came from the ongoing ImmuneRACE study (first 160 participants) plus 1,254 subjects from 6 global collaborators. The sample metadata nearly always contained a de-identified subject ID, COVID-19 status, age in years and sex. Where available, HLA class I and class II types were obtained from metadata supplied by the sample provider rather than from assay-based typing.

Summary of the overall study and its limitations: The amount of clinical and demographic metadata varied by source and participant and was provided uncurated.

Each collaborating institution followed its own protocols to collect whole blood in K2EDTA tubes. For TCRbeta analysis, collaborators shipped samples in one of three forms: frozen whole blood, isolated PBMCs, or DNA extracted from either of those sample types. TCRbeta CDR3 regions were amplified from genomic DNA by means of the immunoSEQ Assay, a bias-controlled multiplex PCR. As for the authors' bioinformatics: Within the assay, amplification of reference gene primers was used to estimate how many nucleated cells each sample contained. To quantify the absolute abundance of each unique TCRbeta CDR3 rearrangement, sequence reads were collapsed and filtered. Productive Simpson clonality was computed per sample as the square root of Simpson's diversity index over productive rearrangements. In TCRdb, the immuneACCESS table is reduced to in-frame sequences with V and J assigned. These tables do not hold every clone; where another copy was compared, an unresolved V gene accounts for under half, and the others remain unexplained. Clonal size and the V and J genes are those of that table, whereas D and trimming came from the DNA. The sample table shows about 190,000 clones, and around 90% are seen once. The ten largest account for 20% to 25% of the sample.

Worth noting for this clone: Its antigen is currently not known. It has no much larger one-base neighbor in the sample; base qualities were not kept.

V and J are truncated by 4 bases and 2 bases respectively, leaving an intervening sequence of 16 bases. From the cysteine up to the phenylalanine, the CDR3 has a length of 17 residues. Only the CDR3 DNA is retained, 51 bases long and in frame from the first base. The germline V gene supplies CDR1 KGHDR and CDR2 SFDVKD. This TCR was recovered from a man aged 55 to 70 with active or convalescent COVID-19. The V and J segments used are TRBV24-1 and TRBJ2-2, and TRBD2 may be the D gene, going by 6 matching bases. Material for sequencing was peripheral blood. The CDR3 protein sequence reads: CATSETFGTANTGELFF. The sequence in DNA is TGTGCCACCAGTGAGACTTTCGGGACTGCCAACACCGGGGAGCTGTTTTTT.